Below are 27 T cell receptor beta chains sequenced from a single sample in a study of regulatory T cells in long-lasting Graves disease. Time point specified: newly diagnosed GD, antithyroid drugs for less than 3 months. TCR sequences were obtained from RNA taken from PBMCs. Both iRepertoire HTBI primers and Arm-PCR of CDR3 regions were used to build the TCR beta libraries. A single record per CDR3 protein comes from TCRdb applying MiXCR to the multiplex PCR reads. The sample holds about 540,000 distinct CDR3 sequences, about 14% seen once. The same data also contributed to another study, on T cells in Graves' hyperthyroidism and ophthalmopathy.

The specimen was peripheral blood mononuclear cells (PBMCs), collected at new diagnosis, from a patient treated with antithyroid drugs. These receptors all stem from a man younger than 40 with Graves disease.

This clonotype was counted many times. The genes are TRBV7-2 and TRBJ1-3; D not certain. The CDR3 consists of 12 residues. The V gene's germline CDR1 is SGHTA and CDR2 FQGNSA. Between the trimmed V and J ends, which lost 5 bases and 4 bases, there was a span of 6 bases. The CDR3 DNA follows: TGTGCCAGCAGCCGTATAGGAAACACCATATATTTT. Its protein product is CASSRIGNTIYF.

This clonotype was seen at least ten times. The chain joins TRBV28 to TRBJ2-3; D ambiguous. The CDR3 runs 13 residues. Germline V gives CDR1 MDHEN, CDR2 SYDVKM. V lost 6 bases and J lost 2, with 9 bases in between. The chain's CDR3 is CASRSKNTDTQYF. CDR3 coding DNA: TGTGCCAGCAGGTCGAAGAACACAGATACGCAGTATTTT.

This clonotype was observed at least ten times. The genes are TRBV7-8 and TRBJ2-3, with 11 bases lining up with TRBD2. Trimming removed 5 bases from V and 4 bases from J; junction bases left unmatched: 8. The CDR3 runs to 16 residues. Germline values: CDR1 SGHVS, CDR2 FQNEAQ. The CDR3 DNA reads TGTGCCAGCAGCAGCACAACTAGCGGGAGAGCAGATACGCAGTATTTT. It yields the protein CASSSTTSGRADTQYF.

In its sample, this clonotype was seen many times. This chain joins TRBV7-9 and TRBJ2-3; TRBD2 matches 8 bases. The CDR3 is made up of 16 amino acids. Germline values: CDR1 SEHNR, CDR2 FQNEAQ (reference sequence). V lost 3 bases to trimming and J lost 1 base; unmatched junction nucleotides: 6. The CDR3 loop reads CASSLASGPGTDTQYF. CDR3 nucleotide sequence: TGTGCCAGCAGCTTGGCTAGCGGGCCGGGCACAGATACGCAGTATTTT.

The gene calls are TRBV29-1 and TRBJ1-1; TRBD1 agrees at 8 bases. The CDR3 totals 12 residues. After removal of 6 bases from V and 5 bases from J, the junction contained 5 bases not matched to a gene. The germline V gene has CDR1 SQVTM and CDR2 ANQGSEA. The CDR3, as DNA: TGCAGCGTAGGGACAGGAGTAACTGAAGCTTTCTTT. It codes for CSVGTGVTEAFF.

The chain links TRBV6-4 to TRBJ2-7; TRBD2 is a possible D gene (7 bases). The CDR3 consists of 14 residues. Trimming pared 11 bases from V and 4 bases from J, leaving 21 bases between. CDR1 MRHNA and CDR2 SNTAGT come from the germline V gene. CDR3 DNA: TGTGCCGCAGCCCCAGGCAGGGGAGGGTACGAGCAGTACTTC. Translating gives CAAAPGRGGYEQYF.

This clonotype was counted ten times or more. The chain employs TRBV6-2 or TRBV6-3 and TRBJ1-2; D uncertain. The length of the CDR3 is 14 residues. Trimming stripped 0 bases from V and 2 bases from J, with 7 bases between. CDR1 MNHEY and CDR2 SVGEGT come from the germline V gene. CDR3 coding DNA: TGTGCCAGCAGTTACTCCTCAGTAAACTATGGCTACACCTTC. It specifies CASSYSSVNYGYTF.

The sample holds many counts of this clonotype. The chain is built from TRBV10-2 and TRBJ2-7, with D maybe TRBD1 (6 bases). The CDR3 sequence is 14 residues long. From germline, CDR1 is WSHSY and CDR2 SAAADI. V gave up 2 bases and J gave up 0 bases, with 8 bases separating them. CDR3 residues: CASSEQGISYEQYF. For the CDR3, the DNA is TGCGCCAGCAGTGAGCAGGGGATCTCCTACGAGCAGTACTTC.

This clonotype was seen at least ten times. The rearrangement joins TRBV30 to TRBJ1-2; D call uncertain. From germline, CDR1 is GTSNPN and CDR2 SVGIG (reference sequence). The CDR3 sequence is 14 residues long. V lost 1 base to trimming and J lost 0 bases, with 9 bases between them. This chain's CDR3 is CAWSAAPTNYGYTF. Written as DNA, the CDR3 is TGTGCCTGGAGTGCGGCTCCTACTAACTATGGCTACACCTTC. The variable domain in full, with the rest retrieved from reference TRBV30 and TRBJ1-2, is SQTIHQWPATLVQPVGSPLSLECTVEGTSNPNLYWYRQAAGRGLQLLFYSVGIGQISSEVPQNLSASRPQDRQFILSSKKLLLSDSGFYLCAWSAAPTNYGYTFGSGTRLTVV.

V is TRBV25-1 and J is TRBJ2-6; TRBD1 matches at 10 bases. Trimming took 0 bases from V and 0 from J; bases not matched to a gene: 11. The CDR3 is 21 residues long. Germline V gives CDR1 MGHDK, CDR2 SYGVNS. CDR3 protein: CASSEYTFGGTGDSGANVLTF. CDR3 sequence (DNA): TGTGCCAGCAGTGAATATACATTCGGAGGGACAGGGGACTCTGGGGCCAACGTCCTGACTTTC.

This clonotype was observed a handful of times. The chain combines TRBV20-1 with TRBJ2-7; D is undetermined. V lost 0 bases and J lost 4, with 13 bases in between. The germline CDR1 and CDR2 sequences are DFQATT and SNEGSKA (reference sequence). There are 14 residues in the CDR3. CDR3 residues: CSARDFTYRYEQYF. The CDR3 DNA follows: TGCAGTGCTAGAGATTTCACCTACCGATACGAGCAGTACTTC.

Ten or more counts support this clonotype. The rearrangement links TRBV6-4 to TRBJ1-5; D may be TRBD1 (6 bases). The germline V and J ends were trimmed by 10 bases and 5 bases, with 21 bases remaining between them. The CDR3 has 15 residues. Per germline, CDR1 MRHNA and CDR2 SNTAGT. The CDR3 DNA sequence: TGTGCCACAGGGGCGCAGGGATCCCCTCATCAGCCCCAGCATTTT. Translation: CATGAQGSPHQPQHF.

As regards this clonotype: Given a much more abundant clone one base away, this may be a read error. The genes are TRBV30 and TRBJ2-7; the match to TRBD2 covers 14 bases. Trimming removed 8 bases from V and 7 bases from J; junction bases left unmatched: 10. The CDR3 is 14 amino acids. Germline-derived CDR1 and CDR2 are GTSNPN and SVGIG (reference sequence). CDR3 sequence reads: CAKGTSGSGSEQYF. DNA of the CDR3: TGTGCCAAAGGGACTAGCGGGAGTGGAAGTGAGCAGTACTTC.

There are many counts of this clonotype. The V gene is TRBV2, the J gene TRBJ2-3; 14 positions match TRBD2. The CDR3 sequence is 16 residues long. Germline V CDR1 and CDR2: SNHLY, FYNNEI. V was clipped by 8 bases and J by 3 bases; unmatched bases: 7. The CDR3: CASGRLAGGRTDTQYF. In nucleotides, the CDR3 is TGTGCCAGCGGCCGACTAGCGGGAGGGCGTACAGATACGCAGTATTTT.

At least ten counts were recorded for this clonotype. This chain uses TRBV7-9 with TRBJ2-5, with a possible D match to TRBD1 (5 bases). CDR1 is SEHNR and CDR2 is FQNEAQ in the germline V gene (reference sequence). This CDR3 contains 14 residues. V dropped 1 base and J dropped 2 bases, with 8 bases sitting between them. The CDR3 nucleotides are TGTGCCAGCAGCTTAGGGACACATCAAGAGACCCAGTACTTC. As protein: CASSLGTHQETQYF.

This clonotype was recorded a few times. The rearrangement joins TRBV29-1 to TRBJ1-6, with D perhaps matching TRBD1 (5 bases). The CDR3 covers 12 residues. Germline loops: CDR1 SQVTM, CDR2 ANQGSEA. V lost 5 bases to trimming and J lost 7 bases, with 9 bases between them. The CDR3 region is CSVRDDNSPLHF. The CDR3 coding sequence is TGCAGCGTTCGGGACGACAATTCACCCCTCCACTTT.

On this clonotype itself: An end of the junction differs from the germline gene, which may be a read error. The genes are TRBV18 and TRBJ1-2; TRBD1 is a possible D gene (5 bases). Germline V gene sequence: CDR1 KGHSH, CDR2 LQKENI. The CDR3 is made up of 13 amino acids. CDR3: CASSPPGEYDYTF. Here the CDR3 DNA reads TGTGCCAGCTCACCACCGGGGGAGTATGACTACACCTTC. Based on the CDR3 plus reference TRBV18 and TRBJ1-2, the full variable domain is NAGVMQNPRHLVRRRGQEARLRCSPMKGHSHVYWYRQLPEEGLKFMVYLQKENIIDESGMPKERFSAEFPKEGPSILRIQQVVRGDSAAYFCASSPPGEYDYTFGSGTRLTVV.

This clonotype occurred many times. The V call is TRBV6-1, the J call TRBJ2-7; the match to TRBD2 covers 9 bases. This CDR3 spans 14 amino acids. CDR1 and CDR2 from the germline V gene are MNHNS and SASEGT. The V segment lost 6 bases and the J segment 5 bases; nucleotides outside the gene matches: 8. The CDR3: CASSLAGRENEQYF. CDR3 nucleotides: TGTGCCAGCAGCCTAGCGGGACGGGAGAACGAGCAGTACTTC.

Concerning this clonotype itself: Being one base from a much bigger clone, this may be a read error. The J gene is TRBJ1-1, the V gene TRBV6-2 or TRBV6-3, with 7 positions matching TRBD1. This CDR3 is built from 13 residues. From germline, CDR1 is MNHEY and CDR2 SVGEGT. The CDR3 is CASSYSTGTEVSF. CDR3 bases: TGTGCCAGCAGTTACTCGACGGGGACAGAGGTTTCCTTT.

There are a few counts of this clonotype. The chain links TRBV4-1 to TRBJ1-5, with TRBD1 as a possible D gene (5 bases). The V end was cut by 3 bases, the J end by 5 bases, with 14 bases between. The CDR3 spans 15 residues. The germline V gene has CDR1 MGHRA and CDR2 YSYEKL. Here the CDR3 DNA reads TGCGCCAGCAGCCATGCCCAGGGAAGGGATCAGCCCCAGCATTTT. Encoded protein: CASSHAQGRDQPQHF.

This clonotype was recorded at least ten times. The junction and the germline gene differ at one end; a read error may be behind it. CDR3 sequence (DNA): TGTGCCAGCAGTTCAGTCCCTACGGGGGGAGAAGGGAGGCACTTC. It yields the protein CASSSVPTGGEGRHF. The V gene is TRBV6-5, the J gene TRBJ2-4; 7 bases match TRBD2. The length of the CDR3 is 15 residues. In germline, CDR1 is MNHEY, CDR2 SVGAGI.

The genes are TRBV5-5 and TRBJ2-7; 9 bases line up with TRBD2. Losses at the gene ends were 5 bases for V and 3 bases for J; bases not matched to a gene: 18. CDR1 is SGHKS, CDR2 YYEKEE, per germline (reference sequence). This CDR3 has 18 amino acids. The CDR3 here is CASSSDSGSPRFNYEQYF. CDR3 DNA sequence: TGTGCCAGCAGTAGTGATAGCGGGAGTCCCAGATTCAACTACGAGCAGTACTTC.

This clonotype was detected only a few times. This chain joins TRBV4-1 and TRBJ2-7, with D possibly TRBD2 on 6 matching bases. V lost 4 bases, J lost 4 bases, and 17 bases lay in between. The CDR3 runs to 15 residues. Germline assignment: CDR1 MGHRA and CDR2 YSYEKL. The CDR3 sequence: CASSRGEAGLYEQYF. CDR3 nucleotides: TGCGCCAGCAGCCGGGGGGAGGCAGGGTTGTACGAGCAGTACTTC.

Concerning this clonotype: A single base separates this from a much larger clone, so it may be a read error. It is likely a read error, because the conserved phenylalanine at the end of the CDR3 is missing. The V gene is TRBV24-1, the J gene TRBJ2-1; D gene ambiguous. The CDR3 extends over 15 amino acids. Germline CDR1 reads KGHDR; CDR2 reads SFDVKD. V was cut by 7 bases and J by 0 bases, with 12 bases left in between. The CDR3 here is CATSLDASSYNEQFL. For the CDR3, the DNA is TGTGCCACCAGCCTAGACGCTAGCTCCTACAATGAGCAGTTCCTC.

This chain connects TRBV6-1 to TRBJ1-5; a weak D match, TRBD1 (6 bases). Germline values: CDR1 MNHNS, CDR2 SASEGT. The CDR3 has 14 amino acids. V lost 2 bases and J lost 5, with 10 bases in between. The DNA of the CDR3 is TGTGCCAGCAGTGAAATGACAGGCCATCAGCCCCAGCATTTT. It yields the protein CASSEMTGHQPQHF.

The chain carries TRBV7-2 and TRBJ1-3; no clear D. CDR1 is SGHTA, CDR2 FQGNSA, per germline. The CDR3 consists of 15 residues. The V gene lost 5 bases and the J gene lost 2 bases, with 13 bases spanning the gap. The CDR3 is CASSPYRHTGNTIYF. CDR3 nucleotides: TGTGCCAGCAGCCCCTATAGACACACTGGAAACACCATATATTTT.

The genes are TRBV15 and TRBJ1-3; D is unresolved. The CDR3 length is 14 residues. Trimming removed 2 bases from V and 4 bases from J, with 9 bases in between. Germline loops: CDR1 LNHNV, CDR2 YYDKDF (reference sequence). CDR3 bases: TGTGCCACCAGCAGAAATCCGGCAGGAAACACCATATATTTT. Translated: CATSRNPAGNTIYF. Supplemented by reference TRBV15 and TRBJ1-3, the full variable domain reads DAMVIQNPRYQVTQFGKPVTLSCSQTLNHNVMYWYQQKSSQAPKLLFHYYDKDFNNEADTPDNFQSRRPNTSFCFLDIRSPGLGDTAMYLCATSRNPAGNTIYFGEGSWLTVV.